The 31 T cell receptor beta chains listed next were all sequenced from one sample in a study of graft-versus-host responses after intestinal transplantation. TCRdb's table, derived via immunoSEQ multiplex PCR, lists solely in-frame clones and lacks some. The profile shows roughly 5,500 clones, under 35% of them singletons. Sequenced here: alloreactive CD4+ T cells from a mixed lymphocyte reaction culture, sampled before transplantation. Subset specified: CFSE-low proliferating T cells sorted from roughly 6-day pre-transplant mixed lymphocyte reaction (GvH or HvG direction). These receptors all come from a human patient who was an organ donor for intestinal transplantation.

The J gene is TRBJ1-2, the V gene TRBV6-4; the D gene is possibly TRBD1 (6 bases). The V end lost 7 bases, the J end lost 6 bases, and 12 bases lay between the germline ends. CDR3 length: 12 residues. Germline lookup yields CDR1 MRHNA and CDR2 SNTAGT. As DNA, the CDR3 is TGTGCCAGCACCACCACAGGGCATGGCTACACCTTC. This encodes CASTTTGHGYTF.

This clone was counted only a few times. The chain carries TRBV4-2 and TRBJ1-5, with D hard to call. Germline V gives CDR1 LGHNA, CDR2 YNFKEQ. The CDR3 loop spans 15 amino acids. Deletions cut 0 bases from V and 2 bases from J, with 8 bases between. The CDR3 reads CASSQDVGRNQPQHF. CDR3 sequence (DNA): TGTGCCAGCAGCCAAGATGTAGGGCGCAATCAGCCCCAGCATTTT.

V gene TRBV30 combines with J gene TRBJ1-2; D may be TRBD1 (5 bases). Per the germline V gene, CDR1 is GTSNPN and CDR2 is SVGIG (reference sequence). Trimming removed 8 bases from V and 7 bases from J, with 23 bases in between. The CDR3 contains 14 residues. CDR3 in DNA: TGTGCCGGGTGGCCGGGGCTGGCCGGGGGTGGCTACACCTTC. Its translation is CAGWPGLAGGGYTF.

V and J are TRBV15 and TRBJ2-1; possibly TRBD2 for D (6 bases). The CDR3 extends over 18 amino acids. V lost 5 bases to trimming and J lost 0 bases, with 20 bases between them. In germline, CDR1 is LNHNV, CDR2 YYDKDF (reference sequence). DNA for the CDR3: TGTGCCACCAGCGGAGGTGGGACTCCTAAAAGCTCCTACAATGAGCAGTTCTTC. Translated, it gives CATSGGGTPKSSYNEQFF.

This clone was recorded a few times. The gene calls are TRBV6-4 and TRBJ1-4; D is uncertain. The CDR3 covers 11 residues. Trimming cost V 7 bases and J 2 bases, with 2 bases left between them. Germline assignment: CDR1 MRHNA and CDR2 SNTAGT. The chain's CDR3 is CASITNEKLFF. The CDR3 DNA reads as TGTGCCAGCATTACTAATGAAAAACTGTTTTTT.

The chain links TRBV6-4 to TRBJ1-2; D not resolved. The length of the CDR3 is 14 residues. The ends were cut back, 2 bases at V and 4 bases at J, with 11 bases in the middle. Germline CDR1 MRHNA, CDR2 SNTAGT. The DNA for the CDR3 is TGTGCCAGCAGTGACGGACTGCGCTCCTATGGCTACACCTTC. Protein sequence: CASSDGLRSYGYTF.

V usage is TRBV10-1 and J usage is TRBJ1-5, with 7 bases that match TRBD1. This CDR3 spans 16 amino acids. Germline trimming cut 5 bases from V and 4 bases from J; bases unmatched to any gene: 11. Germline values: CDR1 WNHNN, CDR2 SYGVQD (reference sequence). The CDR3 sequence: CASSTDPGQRNQPQHF. CDR3 nucleotide sequence: TGCGCCAGCAGTACGGACCCGGGACAGCGGAATCAGCCCCAGCATTTT.

This chain uses TRBV7-2 with TRBJ2-7, with D possibly being TRBD2 (6 bases). Germline lookup yields CDR1 SGHTA and CDR2 FQGNSA. There are 14 residues in the CDR3. V gave up 1 base and J gave up 0 bases, with 7 bases separating them. The CDR3 loop reads CASSLGGVSYEQYF. The CDR3 DNA reads as TGTGCCAGCAGCTTAGGGGGGGTCTCCTACGAGCAGTACTTC.

J is TRBJ1-3 and V is TRBV18, with D possibly being TRBD1 (6 bases). The CDR3 consists of 16 residues. V lost 6 bases, J lost 0 bases, and 15 bases lay in between. Germline CDR1 KGHSH, CDR2 LQKENI. Written as DNA, the CDR3 is TGTGCCAGCTCTCCTCGGACAGAACACTCTGGAAACACCATATATTTT. Translating it yields CASSPRTEHSGNTIYF. Full variable domain (remainder filled in from reference TRBV18 and TRBJ1-3): NAGVMQNPRHLVRRRGQEARLRCSPMKGHSHVYWYRQLPEEGLKFMVYLQKENIIDESGMPKERFSAEFPKEGPSILRIQQVVRGDSAAYFCASSPRTEHSGNTIYFGEGSWLTVV.

This clone was seen a handful of times. Being one base from a much bigger clone, this may be a read error. The same CDR3 is also encoded by other DNA sequences in this sample. The chain couples TRBV5-7 to TRBJ1-6; TRBD1 aligns across 7 bases. TRBV5-7 is an open reading frame, and its role is uncertain. After removal of 1 base from V and 4 bases from J, the junction contained 2 bases not matched to a gene. CDR3 length: 15 residues. CDR3 sequence (DNA): TGTGCCAGCAGCTTGACAGGGGTATATAATTCACCCCTCCACTTT. Encoded protein: CASSLTGVYNSPLHF.

The chain employs TRBV19 and TRBJ2-3; D might be TRBD2 (5 bases). Trimming removed 11 bases from V and 3 bases from J, with 18 bases in between. The CDR3 has 14 residues. Germline lookup yields CDR1 LNHDA and CDR2 SQIVND (reference sequence). The CDR3: CACSLVTRTDTQYF. In nucleotides, the CDR3 is TGTGCCTGCTCACTAGTAACTCGGACAGATACGCAGTATTTT.

This clone was counted only a few times. The J gene is TRBJ1-4, the V gene TRBV5-7; TRBD1 matches at 8 bases. TRBV5-7 is reported as an ORF; its role is uncertain. Losses at the gene ends were 0 bases for V and 9 bases for J; bases not matched to a gene: 7. This CDR3 has 15 residues. The CDR3 sequence is CASSLVQGAPKKLFF. The DNA of the CDR3 is TGTGCCAGCAGCTTGGTTCAGGGGGCGCCGAAAAAACTGTTTTTT.

This clone was detected only a few times. V and J are TRBV6-1 and TRBJ1-1, with D maybe TRBD1 (5 bases). Per germline, CDR1 MNHNS and CDR2 SASEGT. The length of the CDR3 is 11 residues. Trimming removed 10 bases from V and 3 bases from J, with 9 bases in between. The CDR3 coding sequence is TGTGCCATCGGGACGTACACTGAAGCTTTCTTT. Translating gives CAIGTYTEAFF.

Of note for this clone: The same CDR3 is also encoded by other DNA sequences in this sample. The V and J genes are TRBV19 and TRBJ2-7; 15 positions agree with TRBD2. With 7 bases clipped from V and 5 bases from J, the junction kept 15 bases outside the gene matches. The germline gives CDR1 LNHDA, CDR2 SQIVND (reference sequence). The length of the CDR3 is 18 residues. The CDR3 bases are TGTGCCAGTATTAACGGACTAGCGGGGGGGTCGGATACCCACGAGCAGTACTTC. The encoded protein is CASINGLAGGSDTHEQYF.

This clone appeared a few times. It is likely a read error: a sequence one base away is far more abundant. V gene TRBV6-6 combines with J gene TRBJ1-2; 7 bases agree with TRBD1. Germline assignment: CDR1 MNHNY and CDR2 SVGAGI (reference sequence). The CDR3 has 12 amino acids. The CDR3 region is CAISGTDYGYTF. CDR3 bases: TGTGCCATCAGTGGGACAGACTATGGCTACACCTTC.

V gene TRBV1 combines with J gene TRBJ1-1. TRBV1 is annotated as a pseudogene. The CDR3 has 13 residues. The CDR3 nucleotides read TGCACCAGCAGCCCCCTGAGAGGGCCTGAAGCTTTCTTT. It translates to CTSSPLRGPEAFF.

This rearrangement joins TRBV7-9 to TRBJ2-2, with D perhaps matching TRBD1 (6 bases). Germline V gene sequence: CDR1 SEHNR, CDR2 FQNEAQ (reference sequence). Trimming took off 6 bases at V and 1 base at J, with 6 bases between the two ends. CDR3 length equals 13 residues. The CDR3 reads CASRQGNTGELFF. CDR3 sequence (DNA): TGTGCCAGCAGACAGGGGAACACCGGGGAGCTGTTTTTT.

CDR3: CASSYRATNEKLFF. CDR3 in DNA: TGTGCCAGCAGTTACAGGGCAACTAATGAAAAACTGTTTTTT. The rearrangement uses TRBV6-5 and TRBJ1-4; the D is unclear. Deletions cut 2 bases from V and 0 bases from J, with 4 bases between. The CDR3 has 14 amino acids. The germline V gene has CDR1 MNHEY and CDR2 SVGAGI.

The table lists this clone with a few counts. The V and J genes are TRBV10-3 and TRBJ2-7; D is uncertain. This CDR3 is 11 amino acids long. Germline CDR1 reads ENHRY; CDR2 reads SYGVKD. Trimming removed 0 bases from V and 5 bases from J, with 2 bases in between. For the CDR3, the DNA is TGTGCCATCAGTGAGTCAGACGAGCAGTACTTC. Its protein product is CAISESDEQYF.

By frequency in the sample, this clone is medium-sized. V gene TRBV5-1 combines with J gene TRBJ2-5, with unresolved D. CDR1 and CDR2 from the germline V gene are SGHRS and YFSETQ. Between the trimmed V and J ends, which lost 4 bases and 2 bases, there was a span of 9 bases. CDR3 length: 13 amino acids. DNA for the CDR3: TGCGCCAGCAGCCCCGGACCTCAAGAGACCCAGTACTTC. Its translation: CASSPGPQETQYF.

This clone was detected only a few times. The rearrangement uses TRBV9 and TRBJ2-7, with 9 bases fitting TRBD2. CDR1 is SGDLS and CDR2 is YYNGEE in the germline V gene. CDR3 length: 16 amino acids. The ends lost 2 bases at V and 5 bases at J; junction bases unmatched: 11. CDR3 residues: CASSVGAGGSRHEQYF. Here the CDR3 DNA reads TGTGCCAGCAGCGTTGGGGCGGGAGGGAGCCGCCACGAGCAGTACTTC.

This clone showed up just once. The chain couples TRBV5-1 to TRBJ2-2; TRBD2 matches 9 bases. The CDR3 contains 14 residues. Germline CDR1 reads SGHRS; CDR2 reads YFSETQ. The ends lost 8 bases at V and 4 bases at J; junction bases unmatched: 6. CDR3 bases: TGCGCCAGAAAGAGCGGGAGGAGCACCGGGGAGCTGTTTTTT. It is translated as CARKSGRSTGELFF. Filled out from reference TRBV5-1 and TRBJ2-2, the complete variable domain reads KAGVTQTPRYLIKTRGQQVTLSCSPISGHRSVSWYQQTPGQGLQFLFEYFSETQRNKGNFPGRFSGRQFSNSRSEMNVSTLELGDSALYLCARKSGRSTGELFFGEGSRLTVL.

This clone has only a few counts. The V call is TRBV6-6, the J call TRBJ1-5, with D perhaps matching TRBD1 (6 bases). V was shortened by 4 bases and J by 3 bases, with 10 bases between the two germline ends. The CDR3 is made up of 14 amino acids. Germline loops: CDR1 MNHNY, CDR2 SVGAGI (reference sequence). The CDR3 protein is CASSSGQHNQPQHF. The CDR3, as DNA: TGTGCCAGCAGTTCCGGACAGCACAATCAGCCCCAGCATTTT.

This rearrangement joins TRBV27 to TRBJ2-1; TRBD2 matches at 16 bases. V shed 4 bases and J 5 bases; nucleotides not matched to a gene: 5. Germline CDR1 and CDR2: MNHEY and SMNVEV (reference sequence). The length of the CDR3 is 17 residues. DNA of the CDR3: TGTGCCAGCAGTTCAGGGACTAGCGGGAGGGCCGACAATGAGCAGTTCTTC. Translated: CASSSGTSGRADNEQFF.

CDR3 DNA sequence: TGTGCCAGCAGCTTCGGACAGGGGCCATTTGGGACTGAAGCTTTCTTT. Its translation is CASSFGQGPFGTEAFF. The chain has TRBV5-8 and TRBJ1-1; 9 positions agree with TRBD1. CDR1 is SGHTS and CDR2 is YDEGEE in the germline V gene. The CDR3 totals 16 residues. The V segment lost 2 bases and the J segment 5 bases; nucleotides outside the gene matches: 10. Together with reference TRBV5-8 and TRBJ1-1, the CDR3 gives the full variable domain: EAGVTQSPTHLIKTRGQQATLRCSPISGHTSVYWYQQALGLGLQFLLWYDEGEERNRGNFPPRFSGRQFPNYSSELNVNALELEDSALYLCASSFGQGPFGTEAFFGQGTRLTVV.

The V gene is TRBV7-2, the J gene TRBJ1-6; 8 bases map to TRBD1. The CDR3 runs to 15 residues. V lost 1 base, J lost 4 bases, and 0 bases stayed unmatched. The germline CDR1 and CDR2 sequences are SGHTA and FQGNSA. The CDR3 is CASSLGQGYNSPLHF. The CDR3 nucleotides are TGTGCCAGCAGCTTAGGACAGGGGTATAATTCACCCCTCCACTTT.

The chain joins TRBV7-9 to TRBJ1-5; D is perhaps TRBD1 (6 bases). The CDR3 runs 14 residues. Germline CDR1 is SEHNR and CDR2 is FQNEAQ (reference sequence). V was trimmed by 1 base and J by 2 bases, leaving 6 bases between them. CDR3 loop: CASSLDRGNQPQHF. CDR3 bases: TGTGCCAGCAGCTTAGACAGGGGCAATCAGCCCCAGCATTTT.

The chain links TRBV6-5 to TRBJ2-2; D gene uncertain. This CDR3 region has 14 residues. The germline V gene encodes CDR1 MNHEY and CDR2 SVGAGI. V gave up 8 bases and J gave up 1 base, with 11 bases separating them. CDR3 coding DNA: TGTGCCAGCGTACGACATCGGAACACCGGGGAGCTGTTTTTT. Protein sequence: CASVRHRNTGELFF.

The chain links TRBV11-3 to TRBJ2-3; 10 nucleotides agree with TRBD2. The V and J ends lost 0 bases and 5 bases, in that order; junction bases with no gene match: 5. This CDR3 is built from 16 residues. Looked up from germline, CDR1 is SGHNT and CDR2 is YENEEA. CDR3 residues: CASSLDEREGVDTQYF. In nucleotides, the CDR3 is TGTGCCAGCAGCTTAGACGAGCGGGAGGGGGTAGATACGCAGTATTTT.

This sequence joins TRBV27 and TRBJ1-1, with a weak D call TRBD1 (5 bases). This CDR3 is built from 13 residues. Trimming removed 6 bases from V and 1 base from J, with 9 bases in between. In germline, CDR1 is MNHEY, CDR2 SMNVEV (reference sequence). CDR3 residues: CASRTAQNTEAFF. The CDR3 DNA reads as TGTGCCAGCAGGACAGCCCAGAACACTGAAGCTTTCTTT.

This clone came up a few times. J is TRBJ2-1 and V is TRBV30; tentative D call: TRBD1 (7 bases). The CDR3 contains 18 residues. Germline values: CDR1 GTSNPN, CDR2 SVGIG (reference sequence). V was pared by 2 bases and J by 2 bases, with 22 bases between. The CDR3 DNA is TGTGCCTGGAGTCCAGGGGGGTCTAAATATCACCCCTACAATGAGCAGTTCTTC. Translated, it gives CAWSPGGSKYHPYNEQFF.